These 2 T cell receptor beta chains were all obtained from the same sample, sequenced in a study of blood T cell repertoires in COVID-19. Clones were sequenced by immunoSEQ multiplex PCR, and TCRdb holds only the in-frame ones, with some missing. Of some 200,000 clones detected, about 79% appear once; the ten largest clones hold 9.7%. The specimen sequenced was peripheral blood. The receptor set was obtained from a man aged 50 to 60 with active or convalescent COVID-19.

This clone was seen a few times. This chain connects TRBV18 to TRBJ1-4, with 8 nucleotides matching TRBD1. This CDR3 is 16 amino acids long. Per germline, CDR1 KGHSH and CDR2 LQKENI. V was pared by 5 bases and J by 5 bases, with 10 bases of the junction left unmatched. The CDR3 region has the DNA TGTGCCAGCTCAACCCGACAGGGGAGGGGGAATGAAAAACTGTTTTTT. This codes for CASSTRQGRGNEKLFF.

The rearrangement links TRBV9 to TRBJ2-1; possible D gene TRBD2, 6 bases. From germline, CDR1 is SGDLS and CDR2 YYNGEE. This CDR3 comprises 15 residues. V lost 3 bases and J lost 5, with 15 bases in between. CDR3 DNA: TGTGCCAGCAGCGCCGGGGGACGGGTGGACAATGAGCAGTTCTTC. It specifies CASSAGGRVDNEQFF.